A single T cell receptor beta chain is shown here with its context. These data come from a study of blood T cell repertoires in COVID-19. Clones were sequenced by immunoSEQ multiplex PCR, and TCRdb holds only the in-frame ones, with some missing. This table holds 150,000 or so clones, around nine tenths found once. This CDR3 region has 14 residues. Germline V gives CDR1 LGHDT, CDR2 YNNKEL (reference sequence). The V end lost 3 bases, the J end lost 1 base, and 9 bases lay between the germline ends. The TCR was taken from a man between 45 and 60 years old with acute or convalescent COVID-19. The sample consisted of peripheral blood. The chain has TRBV3-1 (or the pseudogene TRBV3-2) and TRBJ2-5; weak D call: TRBD2 (5 bases). CDR3 sequence reads: CASSQSSTQETQYF. The CDR3, as DNA: TGTGCCAGCAGCCAGTCTAGCACCCAAGAGACCCAGTACTTC.